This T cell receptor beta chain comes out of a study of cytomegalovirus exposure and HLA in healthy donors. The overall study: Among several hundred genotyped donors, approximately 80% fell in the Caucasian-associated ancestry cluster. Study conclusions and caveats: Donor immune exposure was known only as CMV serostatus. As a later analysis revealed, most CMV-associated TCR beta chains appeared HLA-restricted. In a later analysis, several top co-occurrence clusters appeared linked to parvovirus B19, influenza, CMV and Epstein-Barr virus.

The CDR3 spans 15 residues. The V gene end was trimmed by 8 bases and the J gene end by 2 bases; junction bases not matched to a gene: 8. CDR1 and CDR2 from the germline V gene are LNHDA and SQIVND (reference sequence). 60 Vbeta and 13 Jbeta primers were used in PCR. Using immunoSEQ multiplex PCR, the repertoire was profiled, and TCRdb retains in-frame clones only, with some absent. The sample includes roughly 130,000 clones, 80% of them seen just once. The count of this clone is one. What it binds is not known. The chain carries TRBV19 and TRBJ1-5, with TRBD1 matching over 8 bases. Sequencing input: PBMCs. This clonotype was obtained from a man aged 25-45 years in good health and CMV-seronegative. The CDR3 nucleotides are TGTGCCAGTCACCCCCAGGGGGCAGGCAATCAGCCCCAGCATTTT. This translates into CASHPQGAGNQPQHF. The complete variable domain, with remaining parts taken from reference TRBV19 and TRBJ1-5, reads DGGITQSPKYLFRKEGQNVTLSCEQNLNHDAMYWYRQDPGQGLRLIYYSQIVNDFQKGDIAEGYSVSREKKESFPLTVTSAQKNPTAFYLCASHPQGAGNQPQHFGDGTRLSIL.